This record concerns one T cell receptor beta chain sequence. This receptor's antigen is unknown. Per-base quality was not reported, and no clone a single base away is much larger than it. V is cut back by 4 bases and J by 9 bases, with 5 bases in the junction unmatched. CDR1 and CDR2, looked up from the germline V gene, are SGDLS and YYNGEE. The CDR3 contains 13 residues, cysteine and phenylalanine counted. Only the CDR3 region is kept as DNA, spanning 39 bases read in frame from base 1. This specimen comes from a study of OX40 agonist ivuxolimab in advanced cancers. Looking at the study overall: Ivuxolimab was a fully human IgG2 agonistic monoclonal antibody targeting the costimulatory receptor OX40 (CD134). Intravenous ivuxolimab was administered to patients every 2 weeks at six dose levels: 0.01, 0.1, 0.3, 1.5, 3 and 10 mg/kg. Of the roughly 52 dose-escalation patients, hepatocellular carcinoma was present in about 20, melanoma in roughly 15, renal cell carcinoma in 9 and head and neck cancer in 9. The dose-escalation cohort was about 83% male with a mean age of about 65 years, ranging from roughly 23 to 80. Prior anti-PD-1, anti-PD-L1 or anti-CTLA-4 therapy was permitted, and checkpoint inhibitors had been received by about two fifths of dose-escalation patients. Partial responses occurred in three dose-escalation patients: two with cutaneous melanoma and one with hepatocellular carcinoma. Peripheral TCRbeta sequencing aimed to test whether ivuxolimab altered TCR sequence diversity and caused clonal T-cell expansion. The monotherapy dose-escalation portion (N ≈ 52 patients) of the phase I ivuxolimab trial is reported in the paper.

To sequence the TCRbeta CDR3 region, genomic DNA was isolated from the sorted cells. TCRbeta CDR3 regions were sequenced using the immunoSEQ Assay. TCRdb obtained this table from immuneACCESS and retained in-frame rearrangements with V and J assigned. These tables miss some clones; where compared with another copy, unresolved V genes account for less than half of the shortfall, and the remainder is unexplained. Present in this sample are 75,000 to 100,000 clones, about 86% of which were seen just once. The ten largest account for 1.5% to 2% of the sample. Points the paper makes about the study in general: Low levels of normalized T-cell clonal expansion were also seen in some nonresponding patients. In the 0.1-3.0 mg/kg groups, partial responders had among the lowest normalized peripheral clonal expansion, particularly in CD8+ T cells. The antigen specificity of the peripheral T cells that underwent clonal expansion was not determined. After ivuxolimab, more expanded clones were found on average in CD8+ T cells than in CD4+ T cells. At doses from 0.1 to 3.0 mg/kg, clonal expansion was seen in both CD4+ and CD8+ blood T cells between baseline and week 6.

The trial excluded patients who had a history of autoimmune disease or were on systemic immunosuppression. In every dose cohort, peripheral blood was drawn for TCR sequencing at baseline, cycle 4 day 1, and cycle 7 day 1. The samples were taken from a phase I, first-in-human, multicenter, open-label dose-escalation trial of ivuxolimab. Adults with locally advanced or metastatic head and neck squamous cell, hepatocellular, melanoma or renal cell carcinoma were enrolled in the trial. Before TCR sequencing, CD4+ and CD8+ T cells were separately sorted from peripheral blood. Sequencing used CD4+ or CD8+ T cells sorted from blood, obtained in a trial of the OX40 agonist ivuxolimab. The TCR was taken from an adult with an advanced solid tumor such as melanoma, head and neck, liver or kidney cancer. This receptor chain uses TRBV9 and TRBJ2-1; 9 junctional bases match TRBD2. Here is the DNA: TGTGCCAGCAGCCTCGGGACTAGCTTTGAGCAGTTCTTC. Its translation is CASSLGTSFEQFF.